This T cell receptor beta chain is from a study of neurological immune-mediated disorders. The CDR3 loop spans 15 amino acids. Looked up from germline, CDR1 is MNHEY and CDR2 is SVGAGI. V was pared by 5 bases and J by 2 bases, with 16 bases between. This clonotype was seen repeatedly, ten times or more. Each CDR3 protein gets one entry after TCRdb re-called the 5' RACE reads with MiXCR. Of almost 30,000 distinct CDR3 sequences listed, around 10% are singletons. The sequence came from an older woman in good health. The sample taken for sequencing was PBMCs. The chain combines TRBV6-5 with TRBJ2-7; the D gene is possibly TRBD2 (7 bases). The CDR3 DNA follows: TGTGCCAGCAGTATGGGGGGGGCTACTCCCTACGAGCAGTACTTC. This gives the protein CASSMGGATPYEQYF.